This T cell receptor (beta chain) appears in the sequencing data of a study of blood T cell repertoires in COVID-19 (TCRdb year 2020). Regarding the research as a whole: The collaborator samples originated in the United States, Italy and Spain and spanned the acute and convalescent phases of COVID-19. The prospective study material was composed of cDNA or gDNA derived from T cells, B-cell-depleted T cells, or PBMCs. Deeply sampled blood TCRbeta repertoires from subjects exposed to, actively infected with, or recovered from COVID-19 were included in the dataset. The repertoires were released in a freely available public database intended as a resource for research on the immune response to SARS-CoV-2. Samples came from the ongoing ImmuneRACE study (first 160 participants) plus 1,254 subjects from 6 global collaborators. The sample metadata nearly always contained a de-identified subject ID, COVID-19 status, age in years and sex. Where available, HLA class I and class II types were obtained from metadata supplied by the sample provider rather than from assay-based typing.

CDR3 length: 15 amino acids, cysteine to phenylalanine. CDR3 DNA only is kept here, 45 bases in frame from base 1. In the germline V gene, CDR1 corresponds to SGHAT and CDR2 to FQNNGV. Trimmed from V: 7 bases; trimmed from J: 10 bases; junction bases lacking a gene match: 18. One collaborating source in Seattle enrolled patients during active infection and followed them longitudinally through the course of disease. The collaborating institutions used their own protocols to collect whole blood in K2EDTA tubes. For TCRbeta analysis, collaborators shipped samples as frozen whole blood, isolated PBMCs, or DNA extracted from either of those sample types. Summary of the overall study and its limitations: Clinical and demographic metadata were provided uncurated, with the amount varying by source and participant.

A note on this clone: No antigen is known for it. There are no base qualities to consult, and no much larger clone falls within one base.

The immunoSEQ Assay, a bias-controlled multiplex PCR, was used to amplify TCRbeta CDR3 regions from genomic DNA. Regarding the original processing steps: Nucleated cell counts per sample were estimated from amplification of reference gene primers within the assay. To quantify the absolute abundance of each unique TCRbeta CDR3 rearrangement, sequence reads were collapsed and filtered. For each sample, productive Simpson clonality was calculated as the square root of Simpson's diversity index over productive rearrangements. As stored in TCRdb, this immuneACCESS dataset retains in-frame rearrangements with V and J assigned. A fraction of the clones does not appear; measured against another copy, unresolved V genes explain less than half of the discrepancy, and the remainder lacks a known reason. The V and J calls and clone size were taken over from that table, and D and trimming were inferred from the DNA. For this sample the table gives 150,000 to 200,000 clones, of which about 76% were detected only once. Together, the top ten hold about 6.5% of the sample.

This receptor was identified in a woman aged 40-49 years with COVID-19, enrolled during active disease. The rearrangement combines TRBV11-2 with TRBJ2-7; 8 bases in the middle match TRBD2. Source material: peripheral blood. The sequenced DNA is TGTGCCAGCACCACGCGGGTGGTAGCGGGACCCGAACAGTACTTC. The encoded protein is CASTTRVVAGPEQYF.